This TCR beta chain emerged from a study of human T cells and chemical hapten exposure. Study-wide context: Subjects had 2% DPC placed on about 2 cm by about 2 cm of upper inner arm skin for sensitization.

Time point meaning: patch test 3, about 24 weeks after DPC sensitization. Treatment: therapeutic diphenylcyclopropenone sensitization with weekly scalp DPC. This clonotype was picked up many times. TCRdb ran MiXCR on the RACE reads and lists one entry per CDR3 protein. Of about 92,000 distinct CDR3 sequences in the sample, 11% were seen once. The CDR3 totals 13 residues. Trimming stripped 11 bases from V and 2 bases from J, with 15 bases between. Germline values: CDR1 MDHEN, CDR2 SYDVKM. The sample in question was whole blood, obtained in connection with sensitization to the hapten diphenylcyclopropenone (DPC). The clonotype originates from a woman in her twenties or thirties with alopecia areata. Some clones in this sample may be carry-over from other donors' samples. The rearrangement uses TRBV28 and TRBJ1-1; D not certain. The CDR3 DNA is TGTGCCGCGAAGGGCAGGCCCAACACTGAAGCTTTCTTT. Translated, it gives CAAKGRPNTEAFF.